A selection of T cell receptor beta chains follows, all from one sample in a study of CD8+ T cells in alopecia areata. Using immunoSEQ multiplex PCR, the repertoire was profiled, and TCRdb retains in-frame clones only, with some absent. The sample includes fewer than 100,000 clones, under 45% of them seen just once. The sample consisted of CD4+ T cells sorted from blood. The origin of the receptors is a human donor with alopecia areata. The CDR3 runs from the conserved cysteine through the conserved F or W. D genes are given only for firm matches. The size of a clone is reported for some rows only, either as once, few or many, or as a class for expanded clones.

V gene,CDR3 length,clone size,J gene,D gene,CDR3 protein,CDR3 DNA
TRBV29-1,13,few,TRBJ1-1,.,CSVGMPGATEAFF,TGCAGCGTTGGGATGCCGGGGGCAACTGAAGCTTTCTTT
TRBV11-2,13,.,TRBJ2-5,.,CASSLGGKETQYF,TGTGCCAGCAGCTTAGGAGGCAAAGAGACCCAGTACTTC
TRBV30,15,.,TRBJ1-2,.,CAWSVRLRANYGYTF,TGTGCCTGGAGTGTACGTCTCAGAGCTAACTATGGCTACACCTTC
TRBV30,13,.,TRBJ2-5,.,CAWRRGLKETQYF,TGTGCCTGGAGAAGGGGTTTGAAAGAGACCCAGTACTTC
TRBV29-1,16,.,TRBJ2-3,TRBD2,CSVPAWTSGTMDTQYF,TGCAGCGTCCCGGCCTGGACTAGCGGGACGATGGATACGCAGTATTTT
TRBV29-1,12,few,TRBJ1-1,.,CSASHWNTEAFF,TGCAGCGCAAGTCATTGGAACACTGAAGCTTTCTTT
TRBV29-1,12,few,TRBJ1-2,.,CSVDRQDYGYTF,TGCAGCGTTGATAGGCAGGACTATGGCTACACCTTC
TRBV9,13,once,TRBJ2-1,.,CASSVGEYNEQFF,TGTGCCAGCAGCGTAGGTGAATACAATGAGCAGTTCTTC
TRBV14,16,few,TRBJ2-6,.,CASSPWTNLGANVLTF,TGTGCCAGCAGCCCCTGGACAAATCTTGGGGCCAACGTCCTGACTTTC
TRBV2,16,.,TRBJ2-5,.,CASSPTTGQPRETQYF,TGTGCCAGCAGTCCGACGACCGGACAGCCAAGGGAGACCCAGTACTTC
TRBV2,14,.,TRBJ2-7,.,CASSGSRNSYEQYF,TGTGCCAGCAGTGGCAGTAGAAACTCCTACGAGCAGTACTTC